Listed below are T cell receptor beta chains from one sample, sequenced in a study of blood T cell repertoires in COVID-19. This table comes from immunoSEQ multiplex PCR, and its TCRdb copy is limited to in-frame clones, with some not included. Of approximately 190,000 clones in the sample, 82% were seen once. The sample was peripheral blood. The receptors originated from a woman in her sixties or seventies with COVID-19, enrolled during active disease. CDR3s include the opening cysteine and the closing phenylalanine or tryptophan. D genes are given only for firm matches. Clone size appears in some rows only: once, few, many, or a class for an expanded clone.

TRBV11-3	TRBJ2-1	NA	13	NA	TGTGCCAGCAGCTTAGGCAGTAACAATGAGCAGTTCTTC	CASSLGSNNEQFF
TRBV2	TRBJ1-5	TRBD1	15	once	TGTGCCAGCAGTGGGGTGAACAGGGGAGGTCAGCCCCAGCATTTT	CASSGVNRGGQPQHF
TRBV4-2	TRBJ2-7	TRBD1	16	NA	TGTGCCAGCAGCCAAGGGTTGGGACAGGGGACATACGAGCAGTACTTC	CASSQGLGQGTYEQYF
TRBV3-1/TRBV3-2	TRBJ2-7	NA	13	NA	TGTGCCAGCAGCCGTGGGACTTTATACGAGCAGTACTTC	CASSRGTLYEQYF
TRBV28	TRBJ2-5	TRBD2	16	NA	TGTGCCAGCAGGTCCGGGACTAGCGGGATCCGGGAGACCCAGTACTTC	CASRSGTSGIRETQYF
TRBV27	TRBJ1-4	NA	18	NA	TGTGCCAGCAGTTTGAGCGGGGCCGCCCTGCCCACTAATGAAAAACTGTTTTTT	CASSLSGAALPTNEKLFF
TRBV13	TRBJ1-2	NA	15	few	TGTGCCAGCAGCTTAGGGGCAGGAAGCAACTATGGCTACACCTTC	CASSLGAGSNYGYTF
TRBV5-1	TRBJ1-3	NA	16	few	TGCGCCAGCAGCTTGGCAAGGAGGGACTCTGGAAACACCATATATTTT	CASSLARRDSGNTIYF
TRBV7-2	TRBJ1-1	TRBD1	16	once	TGTGCCAGCAGCCGTCCCGGGACAGGGCTGAACACTGAAGCTTTCTTT	CASSRPGTGLNTEAFF
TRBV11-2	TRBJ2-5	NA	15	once	TGTGCCAGCAGCCTCGGACCCGGAGGGCAAGAGACCCAGTACTTC	CASSLGPGGQETQYF
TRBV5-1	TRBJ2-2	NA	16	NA	TGCGCCAGCAGCTTAGGAGCGGGTGGGAACACCGGGGAGCTGTTTTTT	CASSLGAGGNTGELFF
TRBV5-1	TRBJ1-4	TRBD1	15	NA	TGCGCCAGCAGCGGGGACAGCTCAACTAATGAAAAACTGTTTTTT	CASSGDSSTNEKLFF
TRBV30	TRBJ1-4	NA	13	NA	TGTGCCTGGGACAGGTCGGGTAATGAAAAACTGTTTTTT	CAWDRSGNEKLFF
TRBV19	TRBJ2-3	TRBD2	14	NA	TGTGCCAGTAGTATCGGGAGGGCCTCAGATACGCAGTATTTT	CASSIGRASDTQYF
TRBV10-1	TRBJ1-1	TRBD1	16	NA	TGCGCCAGCAGTGAGTCCGGGGACAGTAGGTACACTGAAGCTTTCTTT	CASSESGDSRYTEAFF
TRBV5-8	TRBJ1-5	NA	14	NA	TGTGCCAGCAGCTTCGGCGGGGGAGGGCAGCCCCAGCATTTT	CASSFGGGGQPQHF
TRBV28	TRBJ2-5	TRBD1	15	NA	TGTGCCAGCAGTTTAGGGGTGACAGGGAAAGAGACCCAGTACTTC	CASSLGVTGKETQYF